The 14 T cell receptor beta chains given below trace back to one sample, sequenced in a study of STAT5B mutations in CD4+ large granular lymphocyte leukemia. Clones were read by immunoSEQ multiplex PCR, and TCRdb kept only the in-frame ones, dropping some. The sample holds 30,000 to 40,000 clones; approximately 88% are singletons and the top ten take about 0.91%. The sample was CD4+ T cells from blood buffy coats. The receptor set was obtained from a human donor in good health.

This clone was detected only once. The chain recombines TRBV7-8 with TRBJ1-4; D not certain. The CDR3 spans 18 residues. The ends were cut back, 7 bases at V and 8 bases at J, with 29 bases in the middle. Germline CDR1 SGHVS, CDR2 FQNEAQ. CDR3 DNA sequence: TGTGCCAGCAACAAGGAACGAACGGGATTGGACCGTCGGGAAAAACTGTTTTTT. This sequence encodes CASNKERTGLDRREKLFF.

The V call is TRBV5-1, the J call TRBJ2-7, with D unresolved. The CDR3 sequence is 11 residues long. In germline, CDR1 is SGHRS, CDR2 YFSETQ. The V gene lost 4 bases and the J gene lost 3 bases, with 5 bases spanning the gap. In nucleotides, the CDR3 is TGCGCCAGCAGCCGCTACTACGAGCAGTACTTC. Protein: CASSRYYEQYF.

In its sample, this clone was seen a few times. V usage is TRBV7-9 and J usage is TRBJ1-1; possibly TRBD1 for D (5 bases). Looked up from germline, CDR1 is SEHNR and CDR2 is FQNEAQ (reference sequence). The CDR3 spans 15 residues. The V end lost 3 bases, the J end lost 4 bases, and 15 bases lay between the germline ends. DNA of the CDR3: TGTGCCAGCAGCTTGTTTTGGGGGGTGGGCACTGAAGCTTTCTTT. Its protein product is CASSLFWGVGTEAFF.

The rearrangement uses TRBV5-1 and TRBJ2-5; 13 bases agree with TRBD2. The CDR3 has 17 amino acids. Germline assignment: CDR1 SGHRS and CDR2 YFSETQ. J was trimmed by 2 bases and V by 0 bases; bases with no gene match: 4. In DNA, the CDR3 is TGCGCCAGCAGCTTGGTTGGGACTAGCGGGATACAAGAGACCCAGTACTTC. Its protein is CASSLVGTSGIQETQYF.

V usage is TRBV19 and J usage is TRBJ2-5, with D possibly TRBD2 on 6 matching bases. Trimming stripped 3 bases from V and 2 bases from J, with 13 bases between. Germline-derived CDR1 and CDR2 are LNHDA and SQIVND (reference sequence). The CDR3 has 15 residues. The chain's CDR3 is CASSISPGRQETQYF. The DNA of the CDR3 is TGTGCCAGTAGTATTTCGCCAGGGAGGCAAGAGACCCAGTACTTC.

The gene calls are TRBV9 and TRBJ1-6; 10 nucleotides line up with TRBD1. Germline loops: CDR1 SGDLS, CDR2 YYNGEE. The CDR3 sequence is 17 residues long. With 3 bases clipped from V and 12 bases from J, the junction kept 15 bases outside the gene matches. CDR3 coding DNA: TGTGCCAGCAGCGCGAGCTCTCTCGGGACAGGGGATTTACCCCTCCACTTT. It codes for CASSASSLGTGDLPLHF.

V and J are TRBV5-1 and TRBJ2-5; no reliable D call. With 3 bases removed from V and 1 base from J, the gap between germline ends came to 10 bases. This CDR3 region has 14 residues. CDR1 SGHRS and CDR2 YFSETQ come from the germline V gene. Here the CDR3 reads CASSSGFSQETQYF. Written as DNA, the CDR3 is TGCGCCAGCAGCTCCGGGTTCAGCCAAGAGACCCAGTACTTC.

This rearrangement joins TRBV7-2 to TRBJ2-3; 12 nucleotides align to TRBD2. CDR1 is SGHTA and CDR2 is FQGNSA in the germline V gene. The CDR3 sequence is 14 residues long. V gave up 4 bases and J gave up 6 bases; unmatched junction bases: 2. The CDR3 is CASSSGTSGDTQYF. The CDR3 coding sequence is TGTGCCAGCAGCTCTGGGACTAGCGGGGATACGCAGTATTTT.

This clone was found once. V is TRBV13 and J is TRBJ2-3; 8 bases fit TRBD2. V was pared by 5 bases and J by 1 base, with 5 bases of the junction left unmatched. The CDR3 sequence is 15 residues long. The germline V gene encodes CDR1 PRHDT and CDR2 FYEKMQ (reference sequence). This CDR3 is CASSLLAVRTDTQYF. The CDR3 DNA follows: TGTGCCAGCAGCCTACTAGCGGTCCGCACAGATACGCAGTATTTT.

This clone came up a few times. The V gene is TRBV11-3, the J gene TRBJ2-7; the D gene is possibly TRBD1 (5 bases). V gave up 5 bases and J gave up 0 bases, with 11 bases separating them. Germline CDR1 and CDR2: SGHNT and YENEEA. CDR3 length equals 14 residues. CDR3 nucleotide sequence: TGTGCCAGCAGCCCCTTTAGGGGCTCCTACGAGCAGTACTTC. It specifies CASSPFRGSYEQYF.

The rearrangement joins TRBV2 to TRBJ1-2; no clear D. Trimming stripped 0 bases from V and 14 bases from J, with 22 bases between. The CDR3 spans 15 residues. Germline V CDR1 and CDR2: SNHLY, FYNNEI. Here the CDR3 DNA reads TGTGCCAGCAGTGAAGCGCTTCGGACCAAATTGGTTCGTACCTTC. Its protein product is CASSEALRTKLVRTF.

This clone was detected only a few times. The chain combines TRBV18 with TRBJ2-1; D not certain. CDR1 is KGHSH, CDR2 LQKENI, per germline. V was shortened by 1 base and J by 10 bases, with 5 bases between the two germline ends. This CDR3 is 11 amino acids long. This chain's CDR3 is CASSPLEEQFF. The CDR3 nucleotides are TGTGCCAGCTCACCACTGGAAGAGCAGTTCTTC.

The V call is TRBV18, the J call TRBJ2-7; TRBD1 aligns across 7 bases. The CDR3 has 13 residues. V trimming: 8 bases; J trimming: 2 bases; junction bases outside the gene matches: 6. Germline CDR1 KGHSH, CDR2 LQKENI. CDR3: CASASDRAYEQYF. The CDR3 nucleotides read TGTGCCAGCGCCTCAGACAGGGCCTACGAGCAGTACTTC.

The CDR3 DNA is TGTGCCAGTAGTGTACAGGGAAGCTCTGGGGCCAACGTCCTGACTTTC. Translation: CASSVQGSSGANVLTF. This chain joins TRBV19 and TRBJ2-6; D may be TRBD1 (6 bases). The germline gives CDR1 LNHDA, CDR2 SQIVND (reference sequence). There are 16 residues in the CDR3. Trimming removed 5 bases at V and 0 bases at J, with 11 bases between.